This TCR beta chain is drawn from a study of identical twins' blood T cells (dated by TCRdb to the early 2010s). Study-level background: The approximately 12 libraries, six for the alpha chain and six for the beta chain, together yielded around 50 million Illumina reads. The study compared TCR alpha and beta chain repertoires of three pairs of monozygous twins using next-generation sequencing to assess genetic influence on repertoire formation. Beyond this particular receptor, the publication reports: Validation by independent studies was stated to be required for the proposed role of the TCRalpha J segment in MHC recognition during thymic selection. Because the twins were raised together, environmental influences could not be ruled out as an explanation for the similarity between twins. Among the most abundant TCRbeta clonotypes, every donor shared more CDR3 sequences with her own twin than with unrelated donors. Twin pairs were reported to be markedly more alike in V gene usage than unrelated donors were, even when looking at non-selected out-of-frame TCRbeta clonotypes. The number of shared CDR3 clonotypes between two donors was mainly determined by the product of their cloneset sizes, and twins did not clearly deviate from this trend.

Donors were six healthy women forming three monozygous twin pairs. All three twin pairs had been raised together and were thought likely to have encountered the same vaccines and infectious agents. RNA was isolated from peripheral blood mononuclear cells and used to prepare TCR cDNA libraries. Library preparation was by 5' RACE. These reads were obtained on an Illumina Genome Analyzer IIx. The RNA-based TCR cDNA libraries were made using a previously described protocol that was modified in several ways. To prevent cross-contamination, sample-specific barcodes were added to both ends of each TCR cDNA library during cDNA synthesis and amplification. The paper's data handling went like this. Between about 85,000 and nearly 550,000 clonotypes were identified per individual, with about 2.2 to 4 million CDR3-containing reads per library. Reads with improper barcode index combinations were discarded, and clonesets were then built for each library with the MiTCR software. While assembling CDR3 clonotypes, MiTCR corrected PCR and sequencing errors and either filtered or rescued low-quality reads. Artificial out-of-frame clonotypes were removed by being mapped to in-frame sequences, with one indel in the CDR3 allowed. Similarity of V and J gene usage between donors was measured as Jensen-Shannon divergence divided by mean entropy. The public reads were run again by TCRdb, first through fastp at Q25 and then through MiXCR, and only productive beta chains were kept. When rows share a CDR3 protein, they turn into one entry using the most common DNA and genes. The V and J calls follow TCRdb's processing rather than the paper's. This sample holds hundreds of thousands of distinct CDR3 sequences; over 25% were observed only once. Together, the top ten hold more than 5.5% of the sample.

Trimming at the junction amounts to 4 bases on V and 3 bases on J, and the germline ends lie 18 bases apart. The CDR3 has 16 amino acids, counting the end cysteine and phenylalanine. Only CDR3 DNA is held: 48 bases, read in frame from base 1. CDR1 and CDR2, per the germline V gene, are SNHLY and FYNNEI. This clonotype was seen only a few times. Its antigen specificity is not known. The input lacks base qualities; no much larger clone sits a single base away. The chain couples TRBV2 to TRBJ2-5; the D region possibly corresponds to TRBD2 (6 bases align). Sequencing was carried out using PBMCs. This receptor was obtained from a woman aged 18 to 55 in good health. The CDR3: CASSGPFWEAKETQYF. Here is the DNA: TGTGCCAGCAGTGGCCCCTTTTGGGAGGCGAAAGAGACCCAGTACTTC. The full variable domain, completed from the reference TRBV2 and TRBJ2-5 proteins outside the CDR3, reads EPEVTQTPSHQVTQMGQEVILRCVPISNHLYFYWYRQILGQKVEFLVSFYNNEISEKSEIFDDQFSVERPDGSNFTLKIRSTKLEDSAMYFCASSGPFWEAKETQYFGPGTRLLVL.